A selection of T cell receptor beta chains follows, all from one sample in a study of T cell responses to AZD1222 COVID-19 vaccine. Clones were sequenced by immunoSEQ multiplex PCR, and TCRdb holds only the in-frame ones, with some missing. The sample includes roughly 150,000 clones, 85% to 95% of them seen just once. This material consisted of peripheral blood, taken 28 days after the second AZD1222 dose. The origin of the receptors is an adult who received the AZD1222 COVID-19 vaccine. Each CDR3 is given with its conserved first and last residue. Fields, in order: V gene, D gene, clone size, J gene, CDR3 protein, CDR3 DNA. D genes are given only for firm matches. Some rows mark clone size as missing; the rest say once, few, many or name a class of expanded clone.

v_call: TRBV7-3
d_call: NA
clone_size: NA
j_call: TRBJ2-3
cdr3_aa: CASSLNGAGLGTQYF
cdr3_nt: TGTGCCAGCAGCTTAAACGGGGCTGGGTTGGGTACGCAGTATTTT

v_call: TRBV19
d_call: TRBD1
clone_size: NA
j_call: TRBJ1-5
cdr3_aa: CASSILGTGSEPQHF
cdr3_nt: TGTGCCAGTAGTATCCTTGGGACAGGGAGCGAGCCCCAGCATTTT

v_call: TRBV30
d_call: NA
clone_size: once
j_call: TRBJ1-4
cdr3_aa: CAWSTREGDEKLFF
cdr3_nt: TGTGCCTGGAGTACCCGTGAAGGCGACGAAAAACTGTTTTTT

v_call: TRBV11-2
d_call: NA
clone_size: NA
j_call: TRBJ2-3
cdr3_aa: CASSATGSTDTQYF
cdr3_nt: TGTGCCAGCAGCGCAACAGGTAGCACAGATACGCAGTATTTT

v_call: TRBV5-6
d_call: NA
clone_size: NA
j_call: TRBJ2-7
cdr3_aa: CASSFGSSAREQYF
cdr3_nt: TGTGCCAGCAGCTTCGGCTCCTCCGCTAGGGAGCAGTACTTC

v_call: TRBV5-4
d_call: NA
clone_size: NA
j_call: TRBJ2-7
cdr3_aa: CASSLGSTSSYEQYF
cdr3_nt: TGTGCCAGCAGCTTAGGGTCAACGAGCTCCTACGAGCAGTACTTC

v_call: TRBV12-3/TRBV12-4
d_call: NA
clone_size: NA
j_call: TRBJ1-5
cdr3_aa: CASSLAENQPQHF
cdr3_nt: TGTGCCAGCAGTTTGGCAGAGAATCAGCCCCAGCATTTT

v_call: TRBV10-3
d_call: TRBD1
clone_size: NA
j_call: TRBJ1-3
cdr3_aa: CAIRANRGHSGNTIYF
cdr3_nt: TGTGCCATCAGGGCCAACAGGGGACACTCTGGAAACACCATATATTTT

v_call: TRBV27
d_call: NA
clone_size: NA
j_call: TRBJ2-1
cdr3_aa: CASTPGLPAYNEQFF
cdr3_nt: TGTGCCAGCACCCCCGGACTACCCGCCTACAATGAGCAGTTCTTC

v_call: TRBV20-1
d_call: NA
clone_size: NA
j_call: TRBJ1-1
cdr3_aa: CRAKANTEAFF
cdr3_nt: TGCAGGGCCAAGGCGAACACTGAAGCTTTCTTT

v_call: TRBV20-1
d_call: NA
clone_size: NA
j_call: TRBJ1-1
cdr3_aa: CSARGNTEAFF
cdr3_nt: TGCAGTGCTAGAGGGAACACTGAAGCTTTCTTT

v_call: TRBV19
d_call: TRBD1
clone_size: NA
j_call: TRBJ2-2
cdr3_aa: CASNPLHGSPDRGGELFF
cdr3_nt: TGTGCCAGTAATCCCCTGCACGGGTCTCCCGACAGGGGCGGGGAGCTGTTTTTT

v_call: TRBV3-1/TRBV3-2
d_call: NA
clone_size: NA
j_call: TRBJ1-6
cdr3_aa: CASSQERNSPLHF
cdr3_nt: TGTGCCAGCAGCCAAGAACGGAATTCACCCCTCCACTTT

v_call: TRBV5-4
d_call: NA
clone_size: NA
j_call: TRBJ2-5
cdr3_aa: CASSTEGRETQYF
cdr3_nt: TGTGCCAGCAGCACCGAAGGGAGAGAGACCCAGTACTTC

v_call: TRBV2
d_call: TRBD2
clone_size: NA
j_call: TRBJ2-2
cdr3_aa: CASSLLAANTGELFF
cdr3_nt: TGTGCCAGCAGTCTACTAGCGGCGAACACCGGGGAGCTGTTTTTT

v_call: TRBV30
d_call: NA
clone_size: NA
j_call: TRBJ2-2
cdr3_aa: CAWRTIRIETGELFF
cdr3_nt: TGTGCCTGGAGGACGATACGGATAGAAACCGGGGAGCTGTTTTTT

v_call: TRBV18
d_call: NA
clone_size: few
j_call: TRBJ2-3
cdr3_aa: CASSPSAVGKTQYF
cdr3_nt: TGTGCCAGCTCACCATCCGCTGTCGGGAAGACGCAGTATTTT

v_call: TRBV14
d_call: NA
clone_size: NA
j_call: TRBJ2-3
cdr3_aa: CASSQDSVALAGITDTQYF
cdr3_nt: TGTGCCAGCAGCCAAGATTCCGTCGCCCTCGCCGGAATCACAGATACGCAGTATTTT

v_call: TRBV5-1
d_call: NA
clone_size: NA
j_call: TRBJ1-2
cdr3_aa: CASSRDNYGYTF
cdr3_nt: TGCGCCAGCAGCCGGGATAACTATGGCTACACCTTC

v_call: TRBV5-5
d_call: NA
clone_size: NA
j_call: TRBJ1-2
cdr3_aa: CASSSNWLGGYTF
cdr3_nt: TGTGCCAGCAGCTCCAATTGGTTGGGCGGCTACACCTTC

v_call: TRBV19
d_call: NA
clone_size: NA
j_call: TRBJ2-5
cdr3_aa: CASSPPPGMRSAGKTQYF
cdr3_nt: TGTGCCAGTAGTCCACCTCCAGGGATGAGGAGTGCCGGGAAGACCCAGTACTTC

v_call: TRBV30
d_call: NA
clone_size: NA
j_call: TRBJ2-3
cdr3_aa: CAWSSNWAGSTDTQYF
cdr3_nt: TGTGCCTGGAGTAGCAATTGGGCAGGGAGCACAGATACGCAGTATTTT

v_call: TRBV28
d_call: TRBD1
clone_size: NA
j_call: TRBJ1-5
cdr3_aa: CASNRGSHNQPQHF
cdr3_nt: TGTGCCAGCAACAGGGGTAGCCACAATCAGCCCCAGCATTTT

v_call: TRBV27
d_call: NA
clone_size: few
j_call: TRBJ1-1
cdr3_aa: CASSWDRMNTEAFF
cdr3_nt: TGTGCCAGCAGTTGGGATCGAATGAACACTGAAGCTTTCTTT

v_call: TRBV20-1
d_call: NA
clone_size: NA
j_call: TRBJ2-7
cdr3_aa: CSASTGYEQYF
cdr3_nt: TGCAGTGCTAGTACAGGGTACGAGCAGTACTTC

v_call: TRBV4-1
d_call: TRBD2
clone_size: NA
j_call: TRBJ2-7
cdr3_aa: CASSPGGAGEQYF
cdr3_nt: TGCGCCAGCAGCCCCGGGGGGGCGGGGGAGCAGTACTTC

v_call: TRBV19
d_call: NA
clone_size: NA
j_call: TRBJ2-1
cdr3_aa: CASGWGYNEQFF
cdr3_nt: TGTGCCAGTGGGTGGGGGTACAATGAGCAGTTCTTC

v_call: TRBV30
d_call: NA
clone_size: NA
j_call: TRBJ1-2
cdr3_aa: CACSQGYTF
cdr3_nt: TGTGCCTGCTCCCAGGGCTACACCTTC

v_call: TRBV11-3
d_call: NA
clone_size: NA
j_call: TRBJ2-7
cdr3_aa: CASSPRDNPSEQYF
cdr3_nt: TGTGCCAGCAGCCCTCGGGACAACCCCTCCGAGCAGTACTTC